This TCR beta chain was profiled in a study of cytotoxic CD8 clonotypes in ibrutinib-treated CLL. Only in-frame clones appear in the TCRdb table, and some are missing; sequencing was by immunoSEQ multiplex PCR. This sample carries some 350,000 clones, 67% of them seen once, and the ten largest clones take roughly 6%. This clone has only one observation. The CDR3 contains 15 residues. Germline-derived CDR1 and CDR2 are MNHNY and SVGAGI (reference sequence). V trimming: 6 bases; J trimming: 4 bases; junction bases outside the gene matches: 12. The clonotype was recovered from a human donor with chronic lymphocytic leukemia. Specimen: PBMCs, collected after 36 months of ibrutinib treatment. The chain employs TRBV6-6 and TRBJ2-7; the match to TRBD1 covers 7 bases. CDR3 sequence reads: CASSHPGQIIYEQYF. CDR3 sequence (DNA): TGTGCCAGCAGCCACCCGGGACAGATAATTTACGAGCAGTACTTC.